Listed below are T cell receptor beta chains from one sample, sequenced in a study of T-cell memory formation after mild COVID-19. TCRdb fed the 5' RACE reads into MiXCR, producing one record per CDR3 protein. The table shows more than 150,000 distinct CDR3 sequences, with 11% occurring only once. Sample: PBMCs or a T cell subset sorted from them (not recorded which). The receptor source for this set is a man between 18 and 35 years old who had mild COVID-19 (a few samples of this study predate the infection). Cell type and time point are not known. The CDR3 runs from the conserved cysteine through the conserved F or W. The D gene is left open where the match is weak. Some rows have no size entry. The others give once, few or many, or a class for an expanded clone.

CASSFSYNYGYTF TGTGCCAGCAGCTTCTCTTATAACTATGGCTACACCTTC . TRBJ1-2 . TRBV7-9
CASSLPQRETQYF TGTGCCAGCAGCTTGCCACAGAGAGAGACCCAGTACTTC . TRBJ2-5 . TRBV5-4
CASSQGVNYGYTF TGTGCCAGCAGCCAGGGGGTGAACTATGGCTACACCTTC . TRBJ1-2 . TRBV14
CASSHYRGVEYGYTF TGCGCCAGCAGCCACTACAGGGGGGTAGAGTATGGCTACACCTTC . TRBJ1-2 TRBD1 TRBV4-1
CASSQAGAAGELFF TGTGCCAGCAGCCAAGCAGGGGCGGCCGGGGAGCTGTTTTTT few TRBJ2-2 . TRBV3-1
CASSLSAVNNSPLHF TGCGCCAGCAGCTTGTCGGCAGTAAATAATTCACCCCTCCACTTT . TRBJ1-6 . TRBV5-1
CASSPGGGDTQYF TGTGCCAGCAGCCCTGGGGGTGGGGATACGCAGTATTTT . TRBJ2-3 . TRBV7-3
CASSTTGLAAHTDTQYF TGTGCCAGCAGTACAACGGGACTAGCGGCTCACACAGATACGCAGTATTTT few TRBJ2-3 TRBD2 TRBV7-3
CASSSGRNNQPQHF TGTGCCAGCAGCTCGGGACGCAACAATCAGCCCCAGCATTTT . TRBJ1-5 . TRBV7-9
CASSSVAASTDTQYF TGCGCCAGCAGCTCCGTAGCGGCTAGCACAGATACGCAGTATTTT few TRBJ2-3 . TRBV5-1
CASTIGGALFNEKLFF TGTGCCAGCACCATAGGAGGGGCGCTCTTTAATGAAAAACTGTTTTTT many TRBJ1-4 . TRBV6-6
CASSLWESGGYTF TGTGCCAGCAGTTTGTGGGAATCAGGTGGCTACACCTTC few TRBJ1-2 . TRBV12-3/TRBV12-4
CASSQAPVPGELFF TGCGCCAGCAGCCAAGCCCCGGTTCCCGGGGAGCTGTTTTTT . TRBJ2-2 . TRBV4-3
CASSRTGEETGELFF TGTGCCAGCAGCCGGACAGGGGAAGAAACCGGGGAGCTGTTTTTT few TRBJ2-2 TRBD1 TRBV7-3
CASHWGTPGTSHEQFF TGTGCCAGCCACTGGGGGACGCCCGGGACTAGCCATGAGCAGTTCTTC few TRBJ2-1 TRBD2 TRBV12-3/TRBV12-4
CASMRPGETQYF TGTGCCAGCATGAGACCAGGGGAGACCCAGTACTTC . TRBJ2-5 . TRBV28
CASSLMGSGPNYGYTF TGTGCCAGCAGCTTAATGGGGTCAGGTCCGAACTATGGCTACACCTTC . TRBJ1-2 . TRBV7-2
CASRPTTGGNIQYF TGTGCCAGCAGGCCGACGACTGGAGGAAACATTCAGTACTTC few TRBJ2-4 . TRBV28
CASSYFGQPSGSPLHF TGTGCCAGCAGTTACTTCGGCCAGCCCTCTGGTTCACCCCTCCACTTT . TRBJ1-6 . TRBV6-5
CASSAGVPLGNGGELFF TGCGCCAGCAGCGCGGGGGTTCCGCTTGGGAATGGCGGGGAGCTGTTTTTT few TRBJ2-2 TRBD2 TRBV5-1
CAISEFVDRAQGEQYF TGTGCCATCAGTGAGTTTGTGGACAGGGCCCAAGGAGAGCAGTACTTC few TRBJ2-7 TRBD1 TRBV10-3
CASSPSRGKETQYF TGTGCCAGCAGCCCCTCGCGGGGGAAGGAGACCCAGTACTTC few TRBJ2-5 TRBD2 TRBV7-2
CASREQGGTEAFF TGTGCCAGCAGAGAACAGGGTGGCACTGAAGCTTTCTTT few TRBJ1-1 . TRBV7-9
CASSQDLGDTGELFF TGTGCCAGCAGCCAAGACCTCGGGGACACCGGGGAGCTGTTTTTT . TRBJ2-2 . TRBV3-1
CASSPQPGFTDTQYF TGTGCCAGCAGCCCCCAGCCGGGCTTCACAGATACGCAGTATTTT . TRBJ2-3 . TRBV7-2
CSAGLAGGPHEQYF TGCAGTGCTGGACTAGCGGGGGGGCCCCACGAGCAGTACTTC few TRBJ2-7 TRBD2 TRBV20-1
CASKRENQPQHF TGTGCCAGCAAACGGGAGAATCAGCCCCAGCATTTT few TRBJ1-5 . TRBV6-2/TRBV6-3